The rows below give T cell receptor beta chains drawn from one sample of a study of shared clonotypes between healthy human individuals. The method was immunoSEQ multiplex PCR; TCRdb's version includes in-frame clones alone and lacks a portion of them. This table has about 1 million clones, about 80% appearing once. Specimen: memory CD4+ T cells sorted from blood. These receptors were taken from a man between 18 and 29 years old in good health. The CDR3 runs from the conserved cysteine through the conserved F or W. A D gene is named only where the DNA matches it firmly. Size tells how often a clone was seen (once, few, many) or the class of an expanded clone, and some rows leave it out.

J,V,size,D,CDR3,DNA
TRBJ1-5,TRBV5-1,-,-,CASSRDGGNNQPQHF,TGCGCCAGCAGCAGGGACGGGGGTAACAATCAGCCCCAGCATTTT
TRBJ1-1,TRBV5-1,-,-,CASSLAQRDTEAFF,TGCGCCAGCAGCTTGGCTCAGAGGGACACTGAAGCTTTCTTT
TRBJ2-7,TRBV5-1,-,-,CASRIVGDYEQYF,TGCGCCAGCAGAATCGTGGGGGATTACGAGCAGTACTTC
TRBJ2-1,TRBV5-8,-,-,CASSAPGTRSYNEQFF,TGTGCCAGCAGCGCCCCCGGGACCCGCTCCTACAATGAGCAGTTCTTC
TRBJ1-1,TRBV6-6,-,-,CASTPGGHTEAFF,TGTGCCAGCACTCCGGGGGGCCACACTGAAGCTTTCTTT
TRBJ2-7,TRBV5-4,-,TRBD1,CASSPGGGQGSYEQYF,TGTGCCAGCAGCCCCGGCGGGGGACAGGGGTCCTACGAGCAGTACTTC
TRBJ1-2,TRBV27,once,-,CASSVDSNYGYTF,TGTGCCAGCAGCGTCGACAGTAACTATGGCTACACCTTC
TRBJ1-6,TRBV6-6,-,-,CASNVGGYSYNSPLHF,TGTGCCAGCAACGTGGGGGGGTACTCCTATAATTCACCCCTCCACTTT
TRBJ2-1,TRBV6-1,-,TRBD2,CASSRAGDNEQFF,TGTGCCAGCTCTCGAGCGGGGGACAATGAGCAGTTCTTC
TRBJ2-7,TRBV19,-,-,CASSRAGESSYEQYF,TGTGCCAGTAGTCGGGCAGGGGAGAGCTCCTACGAGCAGTACTTC
TRBJ1-3,TRBV5-5,-,-,CASSLGSIGNTIYF,TGTGCCAGCAGCTTGGGTTCCATAGGAAACACCATATATTTT
TRBJ2-1,TRBV7-9,-,TRBD1,CASSLMKGAYEQFF,TGTGCCAGCAGCTTGATGAAGGGGGCCTATGAGCAGTTCTTC
TRBJ2-1,TRBV9,once,-,CASSALAKSINEQFF,TGTGCCAGCAGCGCCCTAGCGAAATCGATCAATGAGCAGTTCTTC
TRBJ1-1,TRBV6-6,few,-,CASIFNDYTEAFF,TGTGCCAGCATTTTCAATGATTACACTGAAGCTTTCTTT
TRBJ1-1,TRBV7-2,-,-,CASSSYALSGDAFF,TGTGCCAGCAGCTCCTACGCCCTGAGTGGGGACGCTTTCTTT
TRBJ2-5,TRBV30,-,TRBD2,CAWSGLAGRGETQYF,TGTGCCTGGAGTGGACTAGCGGGAAGAGGCGAGACCCAGTACTTC
TRBJ2-1,TRBV11-2,-,TRBD2,CASSLIGGAGSGSGEQFF,TGTGCCAGCAGCCTTATTGGGGGGGCGGGTAGCGGGAGTGGTGAGCAGTTCTTC
TRBJ2-3,TRBV5-4,-,TRBD2,CASSRPLAGGTDTQYF,TGTGCCAGCAGCCGCCCCCTAGCGGGAGGGACAGATACGCAGTATTTT
TRBJ1-1,TRBV28,-,TRBD1,CASSLGQAQAFF,TGTGCCAGCAGTCTCGGACAGGCCCAAGCTTTCTTT
TRBJ1-1,TRBV25-1,-,TRBD1,CASSTGTGIMNTEAFF,TGTGCCAGCAGTACCGGGACAGGGATCATGAACACTGAAGCTTTCTTT
TRBJ1-5,TRBV9,-,TRBD1,CASSATGGVNQPQHF,TGTGCCAGCAGCGCGACAGGGGGCGTCAATCAGCCCCAGCATTTT
TRBJ1-2,TRBV7-2,-,-,CASSFELQANYGYTF,TGTGCCAGCAGCTTCGAGCTCCAAGCTAACTATGGCTACACCTTC
TRBJ2-3,TRBV7-7,-,-,CASSESRVDTQYF,TGTGCTAGCAGCGAAAGCAGGGTGGATACGCAGTATTTT
TRBJ1-5,TRBV19,few,-,CASTNGGTANQPQHF,TGTGCCAGTACAAACGGGGGGACCGCCAATCAGCCCCAGCATTTT
TRBJ2-1,TRBV5-1,-,-,CASSLGEVPNEQFF,TGCGCCAGCAGCTTGGGGGAGGTCCCCAATGAGCAGTTCTTC
TRBJ2-1,TRBV11-2,-,-,CASELLNEQFF,TGTGCCAGCGAACTACTGAATGAGCAGTTCTTC
TRBJ2-3,TRBV5-1,-,TRBD1,CASSLAGETGGTDTQYF,TGCGCCAGCAGCTTGGCCGGGGAGACAGGGGGCACAGATACGCAGTATTTT
TRBJ1-1,TRBV11-2,-,-,CASSQTAAALYTEAFF,TGTGCCAGCAGCCAAACGGCGGCAGCTCTTTACACTGAAGCTTTCTTT
TRBJ1-2,TRBV6-6,-,-,CASSTDSTLRAYGYTF,TGTGCCAGCAGTACCGACTCGACATTGCGCGCCTATGGCTACACCTTC
TRBJ2-7,TRBV7-2,-,-,CASSPPNDYYEQYF,TGTGCCAGCAGCCCACCTAACGATTACTACGAGCAGTACTTC
TRBJ2-2,TRBV5-4,-,TRBD1,CASSQWTGVNTGELFF,TGTGCCAGCAGCCAATGGACAGGGGTTAACACCGGGGAGCTGTTTTTT
TRBJ2-7,TRBV6-5,-,-,CASRDLGGGYEQYF,TGTGCCAGCAGGGATCTAGGGGGGGGCTACGAGCAGTACTTC
TRBJ2-5,TRBV2,few,TRBD2,CASSEIGLAVRETQYF,TGTGCCAGCAGTGAGATCGGGCTAGCGGTACGGGAGACCCAGTACTTC
TRBJ2-2,TRBV5-6,-,-,CASTQGTLNMNTGELFF,TGTGCCAGCACCCAAGGGACTCTTAACATGAACACCGGGGAGCTGTTTTTT
TRBJ1-5,TRBV4-1,few,-,CASSPNREIYQPQHF,TGCGCCAGCAGCCCGAACAGGGAGATATATCAGCCCCAGCATTTT
TRBJ2-1,TRBV12-5,-,-,CASGLVSSGNEQFF,TGTGCTAGTGGTTTGGTATCCTCGGGTAATGAGCAGTTCTTC
TRBJ2-5,TRBV5-4,once,-,CASSLYSAGQETQYF,TGTGCCAGCAGCTTGTATTCAGCGGGCCAAGAGACCCAGTACTTC